This T cell receptor (beta chain) was recovered during a study of T-cell memory formation after mild COVID-19. TCRdb itself ran the 5' RACE reads through MiXCR, one entry per CDR3 protein. The sample records 80,000 to 90,000 distinct CDR3 sequences, 20% to 30% being singletons. This clonotype was recorded many times. The CDR3 consists of 15 residues. The germline gives CDR1 SGDLS, CDR2 YYNGEE. V was cut by 0 bases and J by 0 bases, with 9 bases left in between. The chain links TRBV9 to TRBJ1-1; D gene unclear. This TCR derives from a man in his late teens or twenties who had mild COVID-19 (a few samples of this study predate the infection). Cell type and time point are not known. The material sequenced was PBMCs or a T cell subset sorted from them (not recorded which). The CDR3: CASSVGVALNTEAFF. Here the CDR3 DNA reads TGTGCCAGCAGCGTAGGAGTGGCCCTGAACACTGAAGCTTTCTTT.